Below are 26 T cell receptor beta chains sequenced from a single sample in a study of glioma-infiltrating T cells. Amplification of TCR alpha and beta CDR3 regions from RNA used iRepertoire nested multiplex PCR. MiXCR, run by TCRdb on the multiplex PCR reads, gives a single entry per CDR3 protein. Among 95,000 to 110,000 distinct CDR3 sequences, about 30% were seen once, and the ten largest hold 44%. Sequences were obtained from glioma tissue, nonneoplastic brain tissue, or PBMCs (not recorded which). The receptors here all came from a human donor with low-grade glioma or glioblastoma, undergoing nonglioma brain surgery, or in good health (not recorded which).

This clonotype was detected ten times or more. The chain combines TRBV28 with TRBJ1-1; D ambiguous. V was shortened by 6 bases and J by 2 bases, with 16 bases between the two germline ends. The germline V gene encodes CDR1 MDHEN and CDR2 SYDVKM. The CDR3 totals 15 residues. The CDR3 sequence: CASRPYMTPNTEAFF. CDR3 nucleotide sequence: TGTGCCAGCAGACCCTACATGACCCCCAACACTGAAGCTTTCTTT.

This clonotype was detected many times. The chain recombines TRBV6-2 or TRBV6-3 with TRBJ2-2; D gene unclear. Trimming took off 1 base at V and 2 bases at J, with 5 bases between the two ends. CDR3 length equals 14 residues. The germline V gene has CDR1 MNHEY and CDR2 SVGEGT. The CDR3 DNA reads as TGTGCCAGCAGTTACTACACTAACACCGGGGAGCTGTTTTTT. Translated, it gives CASSYYTNTGELFF.

Many counts were recorded for this clonotype. In DNA form, the CDR3 reads TGTGCCACCTCCGGGACAGGGGACACTGAAGCTTTCTTT. It is translated as CATSGTGDTEAFF. The rearrangement uses TRBV11-2 and TRBJ1-1; TRBD1 matches at 10 bases. The CDR3 has 13 amino acids. CDR1 and CDR2 (germline): SGHAT, FQNNGV. J lost 3 bases, V lost 10 bases, and 5 bases had no gene match.

This clonotype has ten or more counts. The V call is TRBV2, the J call TRBJ2-7, with D perhaps given as TRBD1 or TRBD2 (5 bases each). Germline V CDR1 and CDR2: SNHLY, FYNNEI. CDR3 size: 14 residues. The V and J ends lost 0 bases and 0 bases respectively, with 6 bases between them. CDR3 DNA sequence: TGTGCCAGCAGTGAAGCGGGGACCTCCTACGAGCAGTACTTC. This gives the protein CASSEAGTSYEQYF.

This clonotype was seen repeatedly, ten times or more. This sequence joins TRBV7-2 and TRBJ2-3; perhaps TRBD2 as D (5 bases). Germline values: CDR1 SGHTA, CDR2 FQGNSA. V dropped 7 bases and J dropped 4 bases, with 15 bases sitting between them. The CDR3 sequence is 14 residues long. CDR3 amino acids: CASTPRAGADTQYF. The CDR3 DNA sequence: TGTGCCAGCACCCCCCGGGCGGGCGCAGATACGCAGTATTTT.

Judged by abundance, this clonotype is medium-sized (0.01 to 0.1%). The rearrangement joins TRBV20-1 to TRBJ2-1; 8 positions agree with TRBD2. There are 15 residues in the CDR3. Losses at the gene ends were 2 bases for V and 4 bases for J; bases not matched to a gene: 7. CDR1 DFQATT and CDR2 SNEGSKA come from the germline V gene (reference sequence). The CDR3 protein is CSARKRLARYNEQFF. The CDR3 DNA is TGCAGTGCTAGAAAAAGACTAGCGAGATACAATGAGCAGTTCTTC.

This clonotype was found many times. V gene TRBV7-2 combines with J gene TRBJ2-5; D is perhaps TRBD2 (6 bases). The germline CDR1 and CDR2 sequences are SGHTA and FQGNSA. Between the trimmed V and J ends, which lost 1 base and 4 bases, there was a span of 10 bases. The CDR3 loop spans 14 amino acids. DNA for the CDR3: TGTGCCAGCAGCTTAGGCGGGGCGGGAGAGACCCAGTACTTC. Its protein product is CASSLGGAGETQYF.

In regard to this clonotype: A read error may account for a junction end that differs from germline. This sequence joins TRBV10-2 and TRBJ1-1; D unclear. Germline-derived CDR1 and CDR2 are WSHSY and SAAADI. The length of the CDR3 is 11 residues. The CDR3 DNA reads as TGTGCCATCATGAGAGACACTGAAGCTTTCTTT. Translating it yields CAIMRDTEAFF.

This clonotype was seen at least ten times. The V call is TRBV7-2, the J call TRBJ1-1; a weak D match, TRBD1 (6 bases). The ends were cut back, 3 bases at V and 0 bases at J, with 11 bases in the middle. The CDR3 is made up of 15 amino acids. Germline lookup yields CDR1 SGHTA and CDR2 FQGNSA. As DNA, the CDR3 is TGTGCCAGCAGCTTGGCGGGGGCCATGAACACTGAAGCTTTCTTT. Protein: CASSLAGAMNTEAFF.

This clonotype was observed at least ten times. The chain carries TRBV19 and TRBJ2-5, with a possible D match to TRBD1 (5 bases). Trimming left V 5 bases short and J 1 base short, with 17 bases between. CDR1 and CDR2 (germline): LNHDA, SQIVND (reference sequence). The CDR3 totals 16 residues. CDR3 coding DNA: TGTGCCAGTAGTCCGGTAGACAGCACCTTCCAAGAGACCCAGTACTTC. Translation: CASSPVDSTFQETQYF. Combining the CDR3 with reference TRBV19 and TRBJ2-5 gives the whole variable domain DGGITQSPKYLFRKEGQNVTLSCEQNLNHDAMYWYRQDPGQGLRLIYYSQIVNDFQKGDIAEGYSVSREKKESFPLTVTSAQKNPTAFYLCASSPVDSTFQETQYFGPGTRLLVL.

The gene calls are TRBV5-6 and TRBJ2-4, with 14 bases lining up with TRBD2. There are 15 residues in the CDR3. V shed 4 bases, J shed 5 bases, and the junction held 2 bases outside the gene matches. Germline V gene lookup returns CDR1 SGHDT and CDR2 YYEEEE. The chain's CDR3 is CASSPGLAGENIQYF. CDR3 in DNA: TGTGCCAGCAGCCCGGGACTAGCGGGGGAAAACATTCAGTACTTC.

This chain connects TRBV7-9 to TRBJ2-1, with TRBD2 as a possible D gene (7 bases). In germline, CDR1 is SEHNR, CDR2 FQNEAQ (reference sequence). The ends were cut back, 2 bases at V and 9 bases at J, with 14 bases in the middle. The CDR3 has 14 amino acids. CDR3 DNA sequence: TGTGCCAGCAGCTTATCGGGGGGCTGGGTTGAGCAGTTCTTC. Translated, it gives CASSLSGGWVEQFF.

Points on this clonotype: This CDR3 is missing its conserved last phenylalanine or tryptophan, likely due to a read error. The chain has TRBV12-3 or TRBV12-4 and TRBJ2-7; D remains ambiguous. The germline V and J ends were trimmed by 6 bases and 5 bases, with 8 bases remaining between them. This CDR3 region has 11 residues. CDR3 region: CASSIRDEQYL. The CDR3 coding sequence is TGTGCCAGCAGCATCCGAGACGAGCAGTACCTC.

This clonotype was counted at least ten times. This chain links TRBV20-1 with TRBJ1-2, with D perhaps matching TRBD1 (5 bases). Germline-derived CDR1 and CDR2 are DFQATT and SNEGSKA (reference sequence). Trimming cost V 3 bases and J 7 bases, with 18 bases left between them. CDR3 length: 14 amino acids. CDR3 amino acids: CSASPTGTSFGYTF. Written as DNA, the CDR3 is TGCAGTGCTAGCCCCACCGGGACCTCTTTTGGCTACACCTTC.

A note on this clonotype: Germline and junction disagree at one end, which may indicate a read error. This chain connects TRBV24-1 to TRBJ1-5; D gene ambiguous. The CDR3 has 13 residues. Germline CDR1 reads KGHDR; CDR2 reads SFDVKD. In nucleotides, the CDR3 is TGTGCCGCCAGTCATATTAGCAATCAGCCACAGCATTTT. It encodes CAASHISNQPQHF.

J is TRBJ2-2 and V is TRBV12-3 or TRBV12-4; no firm D call. CDR3 length equals 13 residues. V gave up 5 bases and J gave up 3 bases, with 7 bases separating them. The chain's CDR3 is CASSPTDTGELFF. The CDR3 nucleotides read TGTGCCAGCAGTCCAACAGACACCGGGGAGCTGTTTTTT.

This clonotype was seen at least ten times. The gene calls are TRBV19 and TRBJ2-5; 9 positions match TRBD2. With V trimmed by 7 bases and J by 3 bases, 9 bases remained unmatched. The germline V gene has CDR1 LNHDA and CDR2 SQIVND (reference sequence). The CDR3 covers 15 residues. The CDR3 sequence: CASTEAGGPEETQYF. Written as DNA, the CDR3 is TGTGCCAGTACGGAAGCGGGGGGACCAGAAGAGACCCAGTACTTC.

The chain joins TRBV6-1 to TRBJ2-3; 9 positions agree with TRBD1. Germline loops: CDR1 MNHNS, CDR2 SASEGT. The CDR3 covers 17 residues. Unmatched junction bases numbered 11, after V lost 5 bases and J lost 2 bases. CDR3 in amino acids: CASSLSPRDRATDTQYF. CDR3 nucleotide sequence: TGTGCCAGCAGTTTATCCCCCCGGGACAGGGCCACAGATACGCAGTATTTT.

This sequence joins TRBV7-2 and TRBJ1-2; D is perhaps TRBD1 (6 bases). The CDR3 contains 14 residues. Trimming cost V 5 bases and J 3 bases, with 13 bases left between them. Germline CDR1 and CDR2: SGHTA and FQGNSA. CDR3 sequence reads: CASSPPGADYGYTF. CDR3 bases: TGTGCCAGCAGCCCGCCGGGGGCAGACTATGGCTACACCTTC.

The chain is built from TRBV19 and TRBJ1-1, with 9 nucleotides matching TRBD1. There are 14 residues in the CDR3. The J segment lost 7 bases and the V segment lost 2 bases, leaving 5 bases of the junction unmatched. CDR1 is LNHDA and CDR2 is SQIVND in the germline V gene (reference sequence). Here the CDR3 reads CASSISRDRVEAFF. CDR3 nucleotide sequence: TGTGCCAGTAGTATAAGCCGGGACAGGGTTGAAGCTTTCTTT.

This clonotype was seen repeatedly, ten times or more. The V call is TRBV28, the J call TRBJ2-1; a possible D gene is TRBD2 (5 bases). Trimming removed 5 bases from V and 10 bases from J, with 12 bases in between. CDR3 length equals 12 residues. Germline assignment: CDR1 MDHEN and CDR2 SYDVKM. In nucleotides, the CDR3 is TGTGCCAGCAGTCCCTCGTGGAGGGAGCAGTTCTTC. Its translation: CASSPSWREQFF.

The table lists this clonotype with a few counts. The V and J genes are TRBV18 and TRBJ1-3; TRBD1 is a possible D gene (5 bases). The V gene's germline CDR1 is KGHSH and CDR2 LQKENI. CDR3 length: 15 residues. V was trimmed by 3 bases and J by 0 bases, leaving 9 bases between them. This chain's CDR3 is CASSPDINSGNTIYF. DNA of the CDR3: TGTGCCAGCTCACCGGACATCAACTCTGGAAACACCATATATTTT.

This clonotype was found many times. The genes are TRBV20-1 and TRBJ1-2, with 7 bases identical to TRBD1. V lost 3 bases to trimming and J lost 2 bases; unmatched junction nucleotides: 3. The CDR3 runs to 13 residues. Germline CDR1 is DFQATT and CDR2 is SNEGSKA (reference sequence). This CDR3 reads CSASTGANYGYTF. CDR3 nucleotide sequence: TGCAGTGCTAGTACAGGGGCCAACTATGGCTACACCTTC.

This clonotype came up many times. The chain employs TRBV28 and TRBJ1-4; perhaps TRBD1 as D (6 bases). Germline-derived CDR1 and CDR2 are MDHEN and SYDVKM. This CDR3 is built from 15 residues. V was shortened by 6 bases and J by 9 bases, with 20 bases between the two germline ends. This CDR3 reads CASRSSGTTLQKLFF. CDR3 nucleotide sequence: TGTGCCAGCAGAAGCTCCGGGACAACCCTACAAAAACTGTTTTTT.

Note on this clonotype: Since a much larger clone is just one base distant, this may be a read error. This chain connects TRBV11-2 to TRBJ1-5; no clear D. The germline V gene encodes CDR1 SGHAT and CDR2 FQNNGV. The CDR3 is made up of 13 amino acids. CDR3 DNA sequence: TGTGCCAGCATCTTAGACATGGGTCAGCCCCAGCATTTT. This codes for CASILDMGQPQHF.

In this sample, this clonotype turned up many times. The chain has TRBV6-1 and TRBJ2-1; D ambiguous. This CDR3 has 12 amino acids. Germline CDR1 reads MNHNS; CDR2 reads SASEGT. The ends were cut back, 8 bases at V and 9 bases at J, with 14 bases in the middle. The CDR3 DNA reads TGTGCCAGCCTTGAGTACCCCCGTGAGCAGTTCTTC. It encodes CASLEYPREQFF.